This TCR beta chain was identified during a study of cytomegalovirus exposure and HLA in healthy donors. Study information: Within an early data release were 80 million to 90 million unique TCRs drawn from HLA-typed donors. Whole-study results and caveats: Earlier analysis looked at TCR beta V segments, and most were productive about 90% or about 30% of the time. The study put some 160 TCR beta chains on its list as cytomegalovirus-associated. In terms of immune exposure information, only CMV serostatus was available.

A multiplex PCR was run with 60 Vbeta primers and 13 Jbeta primers. Sequencing was performed with immunoSEQ multiplex PCR; in TCRdb, only in-frame clones are kept and a portion is missing. The sample contains around 91,000 clones, more than 70% of which appear only once. A remark on this clone: Its cognate antigen is unknown.

V was trimmed by 1 base and J by 1 base, leaving 17 bases between them. This CDR3 comprises 18 residues. The germline gives CDR1 SGHTA, CDR2 FQGNSA. The sequencing input was PBMCs. This TCR derives from a male donor in good health and CMV-seropositive. The V gene is TRBV7-2, the J gene TRBJ1-5, with D maybe TRBD1 (5 bases). CDR3 sequence (DNA): TGTGCCAGCAGCTTAGTCGGCAGGGTCCTTTTAAGCAATCAGCCCCAGCATTTT. Translating gives CASSLVGRVLLSNQPQHF.